Below, one TCR beta chain is given with its context. Its cognate antigen is unknown. These data belong to a study of cytomegalovirus exposure and HLA in healthy donors. Primers for the PCR totalled 60 Vbeta and 13 Jbeta. TCRdb keeps only in-frame clones here, not all; method: immunoSEQ multiplex PCR. This repertoire comprises about 100,000 clones; its ten largest clones make up 5.5%. Deletions cut 5 bases from V and 5 bases from J, with 16 bases between. The CDR3 covers 14 residues. Germline V gene sequence: CDR1 SGHDT, CDR2 YYEEEE. General observations from the study: TCR beta V- and J-gene trimming was later associated with a missense DCLRE1C variant. Data from an earlier analysis indicated that most TCR beta V segments were productive either about 90% or about 30% of the time.

V gene TRBV5-6 combines with J gene TRBJ1-1, with D possibly TRBD1 on 6 matching bases. This receptor was identified in a girl under 18 in good health and CMV-seropositive. Source material: PBMCs. CDR3 protein: CASRRGGGLTEAFF. DNA of the CDR3: TGTGCCAGCAGGCGGGGCGGGGGGCTAACTGAAGCTTTCTTT.